One TCR beta chain is described in this entry. As yet, its antigen is unknown. These data belong to a study of radiation and T cells in renal cell carcinoma. Study in general: Nephrectomy followed 15 Gy stereotactic body radiation by 4 weeks. Study-wide points: In blood, top tumor clones expanded by 2 weeks, shrinking by 4.

The protocol was immunoSEQ multiplex PCR, while the TCRdb copy is restricted to in-frame clones and leaves out a portion. The data show 100,000 to 150,000 clones, approximately 78% seen once. The CDR3 is made up of 15 amino acids. CDR1 and CDR2 from the germline V gene are SNHLY and FYNNEI. V was cut by 6 bases and J by 1 base, with 10 bases left in between. The time point: baseline pretreatment blood. Sample treatment: 15 Gy SBRT to primary tumor, nephrectomy 4 weeks later. Blood was sampled at baseline, 2 weeks and 4 weeks after SBRT. The patient's renal cell carcinoma had clear cell pathology. The TCR sequence derives from a woman aged 55-75 years with renal cell carcinoma. The chain uses TRBV2 and TRBJ2-6; D may be TRBD2 (6 bases). This specimen consisted of blood, obtained from a patient whose treatment included radiotherapy and nephrectomy. The chain's CDR3 is CASRVGGSGANVLTF. DNA of the CDR3: TGTGCCAGCAGGGTTGGAGGGTCTGGGGCCAACGTCCTGACTTTC.